The clone carrying this TCR beta chain appeared a few times. The source of the sample is a study of blood T cell repertoires in COVID-19. Overall study: The origin of the acute and convalescent COVID-19 samples was the United States, Italy and Spain. Sources were T cells, B-cell-depleted T cells, or PBMCs; the material itself was cDNA or gDNA.

Original methodology: Reference gene primers were amplified, and this amplification served to estimate nucleated cell counts. The assay was immunoSEQ multiplex PCR, and TCRdb's table has in-frame clones only and misses some. V and J calls and clone size come straight from that table; D and trimming were deduced from the DNA. This table holds about 87,000 clones, approximately 82% found once. Trimming removed 8 bases at V and 9 bases at J, with 8 bases between. Per germline, CDR1 MNHNY and CDR2 SVGAGI (reference sequence). The CDR3 length is 10 residues. What was sequenced was peripheral blood. The chain carries TRBV6-6 and TRBJ2-1; no reliable D call. The receptor was isolated from a woman aged 70-85 years with acute or convalescent COVID-19. The DNA for the CDR3 is TGTGCCAGCGGAGTGTCTGAGCAGTTCTTC. Its translation is CASGVSEQFF.